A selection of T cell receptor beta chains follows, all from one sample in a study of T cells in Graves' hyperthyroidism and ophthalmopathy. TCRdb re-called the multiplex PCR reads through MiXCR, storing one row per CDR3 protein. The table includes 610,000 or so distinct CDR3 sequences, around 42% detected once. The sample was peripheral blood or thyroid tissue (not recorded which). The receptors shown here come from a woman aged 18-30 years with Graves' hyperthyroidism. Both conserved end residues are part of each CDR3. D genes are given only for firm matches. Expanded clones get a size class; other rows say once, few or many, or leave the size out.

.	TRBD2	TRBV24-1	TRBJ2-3	TGTGCCAGCAGTGAAGCGCCTACTAGCGGACTCACAGATACGCAGTATTTT	CASSEAPTSGLTDTQYF
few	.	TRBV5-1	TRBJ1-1	TGCGCCAGCAGGATCCGGGACAACCTCATGAACACTGAAGCTTTCTTT	CASRIRDNLMNTEAFF
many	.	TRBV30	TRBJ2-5	TGTGCCTGGACAGGGGGGGAGACCCAGTACTTC	CAWTGGETQYF
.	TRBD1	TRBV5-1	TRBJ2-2	TGCGCCAGCAGCTTGCCGAGGACAGGGGCCACCGGGGAGCTGTTTTTT	CASSLPRTGATGELFF
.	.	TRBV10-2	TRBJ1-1	TGCGCCAGCAATCCCGGAATCGGGAACACTGAAGCTTTCTTT	CASNPGIGNTEAFF
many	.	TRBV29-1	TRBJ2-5	TGCAGCGTTGAGTCGATAGCAAGGACCCAGTACTTC	CSVESIARTQYF
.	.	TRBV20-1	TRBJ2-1	TGCAGTGCTATCGAGGGGGATGAGCAGTTCTTC	CSAIEGDEQFF
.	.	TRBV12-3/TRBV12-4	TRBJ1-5	TGTGCCAGCAGCCCTCCGGACAGCGCCGTTCCCCAGCATTTT	CASSPPDSAVPQHF
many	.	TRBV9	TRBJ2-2	TGTGCCAGCAGCAGGAGAACCGGGGAGCTGTTTTTT	CASSRRTGELFF
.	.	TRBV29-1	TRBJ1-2	TGCAGCGTTGAGGGGGCAGCTGGCTACACCTTC	CSVEGAAGYTF
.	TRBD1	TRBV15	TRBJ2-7	TGTGCCACCAGCAGCATTGGGACAGTAGAGGGTGAGCAGTACTTC	CATSSIGTVEGEQYF
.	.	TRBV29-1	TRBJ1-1	TGCAGCCAATCAGGGGTACGGAAGTTCACTGAAGCTTTCTTT	CSQSGVRKFTEAFF
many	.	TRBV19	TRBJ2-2	TGTGCCAGTAGTGCATCTTCGAACACCGGGGAGCTGTTTTTT	CASSASSNTGELFF
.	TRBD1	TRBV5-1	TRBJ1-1	TGTGCCAGCAGTACTCCCGACAGGGCTATGAACACTGAAGCTTCCTTT	CASSTPDRAMNTEASF
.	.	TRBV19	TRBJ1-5	TGTGCCAGTAGTATAAAACAGGGCTGGATTGGCAATCAGCCCCAGCATTTT	CASSIKQGWIGNQPQHF
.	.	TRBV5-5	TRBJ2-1	TGTGCCAGCAGCTTGGGGGTGATCTCCTACAATGAGCAGTTCTTC	CASSLGVISYNEQFF
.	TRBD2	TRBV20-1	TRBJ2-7	TGCAGTGCTAGATCTTTAGCGGGAGGAGTCAACGAGCAGTACTTC	CSARSLAGGVNEQYF
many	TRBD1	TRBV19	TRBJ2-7	TGTGCCAGTAGTCGGGGACAGTTCTACGAGCAGTACTTC	CASSRGQFYEQYF
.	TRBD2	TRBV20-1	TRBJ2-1	TGCAGTGGTATAGGACTAGCGGGCAATGAGCAGTTCTTC	CSGIGLAGNEQFF
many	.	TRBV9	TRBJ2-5	TGTGCCAGCAGCGTGGACCGGCGCGGGGAGACCCAGTACTTC	CASSVDRRGETQYF
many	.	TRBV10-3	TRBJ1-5	TGTGCCATCAGTGAGTCGTCACGGGGGGCCGTTCAGCCCCAGCATTTT	CAISESSRGAVQPQHF
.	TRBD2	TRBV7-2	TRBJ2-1	TGTGCCAGCAGCTTTTCTAGGACTAGCGCCGACTTCCACAATGAGCAGTTCTTC	CASSFSRTSADFHNEQFF
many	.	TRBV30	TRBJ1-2	TGTGCCTGGAGTATTCTAGAATTTGGAGGCTACACCTTC	CAWSILEFGGYTF
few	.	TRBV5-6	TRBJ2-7	TGTGCCAGCAGTTCCTTGGGGGTTACCTACGAGCAGTACTTC	CASSSLGVTYEQYF
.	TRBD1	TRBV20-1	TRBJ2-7	TGCAGTGCCTCGGGGACAGGGCTCTACGAGCAGTACTTC	CSASGTGLYEQYF
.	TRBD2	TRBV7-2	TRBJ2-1	TGTGCCAGCAGCCAAACTAGCGGGAACCATGAGCAGTTCTTC	CASSQTSGNHEQFF
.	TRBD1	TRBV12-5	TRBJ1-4	TGTGCTAGTGGTTTGCCCCTCGGGACAGTTAATGAAAAACTGTTTTTT	CASGLPLGTVNEKLFF
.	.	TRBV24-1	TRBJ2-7	TGTGCCACCAGTGATTGGCCTAGCGATTACGAGCAGTACTTC	CATSDWPSDYEQYF
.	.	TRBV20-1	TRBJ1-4	.	CSARDLLRGWKKNCFF
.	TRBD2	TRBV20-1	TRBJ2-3	TGCAGTGCTAGAGATCCCACCCGGCTAGCGGGAGTAGGGGATACGCAGTATTTT	CSARDPTRLAGVGDTQYF
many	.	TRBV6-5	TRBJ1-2	TGTGCCAGCAGACCGACGGTGAGCTATGGCTACACCTTC	CASRPTVSYGYTF
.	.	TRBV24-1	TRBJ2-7	TGTGCCACCAGTGATTCGCGGACAGAACAGGGTCGGAATGAGCAGTACTTC	CATSDSRTEQGRNEQYF
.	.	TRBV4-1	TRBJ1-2	TGCGCCAGCAGCCAATCAGCTATCAGCAGGCGAGAGGGTAACTATGGCTACACCTTC	CASSQSAISRREGNYGYTF
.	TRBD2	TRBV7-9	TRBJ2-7	TGTGCCAGCAGCTTATGGTCACTAGCGGGAGTCGAGCAGTACTTC	CASSLWSLAGVEQYF
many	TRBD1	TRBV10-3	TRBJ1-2	TGTGCCATCAGGGATCCGACAGGGCGGGATGGCTACACCTTC	CAIRDPTGRDGYTF
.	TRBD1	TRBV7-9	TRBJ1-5	TGTGCCAGCAGCCAAAGACAGGGGCGGGATCAGCCCCAGCATTTT	CASSQRQGRDQPQHF
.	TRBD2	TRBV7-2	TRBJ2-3	TGTGCCAGCAGTAGCGGGTGGAGCACAGATACGCAGTATTTT	CASSSGWSTDTQYF
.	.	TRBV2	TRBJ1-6	TGTGCCAGCAACGCCGTAAATTTT	CASNAVNF
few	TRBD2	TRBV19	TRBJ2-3	TGTGCCAGTAGTATGGCGGGAGGAGATACGCAGTATTTT	CASSMAGGDTQYF
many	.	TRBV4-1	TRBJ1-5	TGCGCCAGCAGCCGGATGGGACTGTTCAATCAGCCCCAGCATTTT	CASSRMGLFNQPQHF
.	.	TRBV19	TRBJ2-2	TGTGCCTGGAGTGTACCGGACTACCTCGTCGGGGAGCTGTTTTTT	CAWSVPDYLVGELFF
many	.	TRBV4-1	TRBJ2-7	TGCGCCAGCAGCCTCCAAAAGGGTTACGAGCAGTACTTC	CASSLQKGYEQYF
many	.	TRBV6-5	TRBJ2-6	TGTGCCAGCAGTTACTCGACGGGACCTGGGGCCAACGTCCTGACTTTC	CASSYSTGPGANVLTF
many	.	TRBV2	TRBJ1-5	TGTGCCAGCACCGAAAGGAGGGGACGGCCGACCCAGCATTTT	CASTERRGRPTQHF
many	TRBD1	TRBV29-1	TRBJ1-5	TGCAGCGTTGGGGACAGGGTCAATCAGCCCCAGCATTTT	CSVGDRVNQPQHF
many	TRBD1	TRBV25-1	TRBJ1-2	TGTGCCAGCAGTGAAGCGGGACAGGGGGCGCCGGGCTACACCTTC	CASSEAGQGAPGYTF